Shown below are 24 T cell receptor beta chains from a single sample sequenced in a study of identical twins. TCRdb passed the 5' RACE reads through MiXCR, listing each CDR3 protein once. The data hold 750,000 to 950,000 distinct CDR3 sequences, with roughly an eighth observed a single time. These records were also assigned to another study, of yellow fever vaccine responses in identical twins.

The source material was PBMCs. Receptors originate from a woman under 30 in good health.

This clonotype was counted at least ten times. This chain joins TRBV4-1 and TRBJ1-4; perhaps TRBD1 as D (5 bases). V lost 0 bases, J lost 4 bases, and 12 bases lay in between. Germline lookup yields CDR1 MGHRA and CDR2 YSYEKL. There are 16 residues in the CDR3. CDR3 sequence reads: CASSQDGGRLNEKLFF. CDR3 DNA sequence: TGCGCCAGCAGCCAAGATGGGGGACGGCTTAATGAAAAACTGTTTTTT.

A note on this clonotype: At one end the junction does not follow the germline gene, possibly because of a read error. CDR3 coding DNA: TGTGCCAGCTGCATGCGGGAGACAGATGCGCAGTATTTT. Amino acids: CASCMRETDAQYF. The chain combines TRBV7-9 with TRBJ2-3; 7 positions match TRBD2. This CDR3 is built from 13 residues. Germline V lookup: CDR1 SEHNR, CDR2 FQNEAQ (reference sequence).

In its sample, this clonotype was seen many times. The chain joins TRBV12-3 or TRBV12-4 to TRBJ2-3; no clear D. This CDR3 is built from 13 residues. V was clipped by 3 bases and J by 0 bases, with 4 bases between them. Here the CDR3 reads CASSFASTDTQYF. The CDR3 DNA sequence: TGTGCCAGCAGTTTTGCTAGCACAGATACGCAGTATTTT.

This clonotype came up many times. V usage is TRBV12-3 or TRBV12-4 and J usage is TRBJ1-2; D is uncertain. Trimming left V 5 bases short and J 0 bases short, with 10 bases between. The CDR3 runs to 14 residues. DNA for the CDR3: TGTGCCAGCAGTAAGACGACGGCTAACTATGGCTACACCTTC. Translation: CASSKTTANYGYTF.

This clonotype was detected many times. The chain has TRBV7-8 and TRBJ2-7, with TRBD1 matching over 7 bases. The CDR3 is 14 amino acids. J lost 6 bases, V lost 1 base, and 6 bases had no gene match. The germline CDR1 and CDR2 sequences are SGHVS and FQNEAQ. For the CDR3, the DNA is TGTGCCAGCAGCTTAGACAGGGGATCTCGCGAGCAGTACTTC. It yields the protein CASSLDRGSREQYF. Drawing the rest from reference TRBV7-8 and TRBJ2-7, the complete variable domain is GAGVSQSPRYKVAKRGQDVALRCDPISGHVSLFWYQQALGQGPEFLTYFQNEAQLDKSGLPSDRFFAERPEGSVSTLKIQRTQQEDSAVYLCASSLDRGSREQYFGPGTRLTVT.

V gene TRBV12-3 or TRBV12-4 combines with J gene TRBJ2-6; D is ambiguous. The CDR3 runs 14 residues. Trimming took 3 bases from V and 2 from J, leaving 5 bases between them. The CDR3 nucleotides read TGTGCCAGCAGTTTCCGGGCTGGGGCCAACGTCCTGACTTTC. Its protein product is CASSFRAGANVLTF.

This clonotype was picked up a small number of times. The gene calls are TRBV12-5 and TRBJ2-7; TRBD2 might be the D (7 bases). Germline CDR1 reads LGHNT; CDR2 reads FRNRAP. There are 15 residues in the CDR3. V shed 3 bases and J shed 4 bases, with 16 bases lying between them. The CDR3 loop reads CASGFPGAGEYEQYF. As DNA, the CDR3 is TGTGCTAGTGGTTTTCCGGGGGCGGGAGAGTACGAGCAGTACTTC.

This clonotype showed up just a few times. This sequence joins TRBV20-1 and TRBJ2-3; no firm D call. This CDR3 has 12 amino acids. The V gene lost 3 bases and the J gene lost 7 bases, with 11 bases spanning the gap. Germline values: CDR1 DFQATT, CDR2 SNEGSKA (reference sequence). The CDR3 sequence is CSARVAGNTQYF. CDR3 nucleotides: TGCAGTGCTAGGGTAGCCGGAAATACGCAGTATTTT.

There are a few counts of this clonotype. The J gene is TRBJ2-7, the V gene TRBV11-2; 8 bases fit TRBD2. V was pared by 0 bases and J by 1 base, with 5 bases of the junction left unmatched. CDR1 and CDR2 from the germline V gene are SGHAT and FQNNGV. There are 16 residues in the CDR3. CDR3 sequence: CASSLDGLAGSYEQYF. CDR3 DNA: TGTGCCAGCAGCTTAGATGGATTAGCGGGATCCTACGAGCAGTACTTC.

This clonotype was detected only a few times. This chain joins TRBV12-3 or TRBV12-4 and TRBJ2-5, with 7 bases lining up with TRBD2. V lost 6 bases, J lost 2 bases, and 9 bases stayed unmatched. The CDR3 has 15 amino acids. CDR3 loop: CASSRRREQQETQYF. The CDR3, as DNA: TGTGCCAGCAGCCGACGGCGGGAGCAGCAAGAGACCCAGTACTTC.

A few counts support this clonotype. The chain carries TRBV18 and TRBJ1-6, with D possibly matching TRBD1 (5 bases). The CDR3 has 12 amino acids. Trimming stripped 5 bases from V and 11 bases from J, with 10 bases between. Germline lookup yields CDR1 KGHSH and CDR2 LQKENI. In nucleotides, the CDR3 is TGTGCCAGCTCAGTGGACACCGCACCCCTCCACTTT. Protein: CASSVDTAPLHF.

V gene TRBV27 combines with J gene TRBJ2-3, with D hard to call. CDR3 length: 14 residues. Trimming removed 2 bases from V and 4 bases from J, with 10 bases in between. Per the germline V gene, CDR1 is MNHEY and CDR2 is SMNVEV (reference sequence). CDR3: CASSLAWPPDTQYF. CDR3 nucleotide sequence: TGTGCCAGCAGTTTAGCTTGGCCTCCAGATACGCAGTATTTT.

V usage is TRBV20-1 and J usage is TRBJ2-3; TRBD2 matches at 8 bases. V gave up 0 bases and J gave up 0 bases; unmatched junction bases: 8. This CDR3 is built from 17 residues. The germline V gene has CDR1 DFQATT and CDR2 SNEGSKA (reference sequence). Here the CDR3 reads CSARDPTSGLSTDTQYF. CDR3 in DNA: TGCAGTGCTAGAGACCCAACTAGCGGCCTTAGCACAGATACGCAGTATTTT.

The chain links TRBV20-1 to TRBJ2-7, with D perhaps matching TRBD1 (5 bases). CDR1 DFQATT and CDR2 SNEGSKA come from the germline V gene (reference sequence). The CDR3 is 15 amino acids. Trimming shortened V by 4 bases and J by 1 base, and 17 bases separated the two germline ends. CDR3 residues: CSATKIRVGSYEQYV. As DNA, the CDR3 is TGCAGTGCTACGAAAATCAGGGTAGGGTCCTACGAGCAGTACGTC.

This sequence joins TRBV13 and TRBJ1-1; the D gene is possibly TRBD1 (6 bases). Germline CDR1 is PRHDT and CDR2 is FYEKMQ (reference sequence). Between the trimmed V and J ends, which lost 0 bases and 2 bases, there was a span of 10 bases. The CDR3 covers 15 residues. The CDR3 coding sequence is TGTGCCAGCAGCTTAGGGGACAGACACAACACTGAAGCTTTCTTT. This codes for CASSLGDRHNTEAFF. Filled out from reference TRBV13 and TRBJ1-1, the complete variable domain reads AAGVIQSPRHLIKEKRETATLKCYPIPRHDTVYWYQQGPGQDPQFLISFYEKMQSDKGSIPDRFSAQQFSDYHSELNMSSLELGDSALYFCASSLGDRHNTEAFFGQGTRLTVV.

The rearrangement links TRBV20-1 to TRBJ2-3, with D maybe TRBD1 (6 bases). Germline V gene data show CDR1 as DFQATT and CDR2 as SNEGSKA (reference sequence). V dropped 6 bases and J dropped 2 bases, with 15 bases sitting between them. The CDR3 loop spans 14 amino acids. Here the CDR3 reads CSAEPGHFTDTQYF. CDR3 bases: TGCAGTGCCGAGCCGGGACACTTCACAGATACGCAGTATTTT.

CDR3 loop: CASSEARGRGPYYGYTF. In nucleotides, the CDR3 is TGTGCCAGCAGTGAAGCGCGCGGCAGGGGGCCTTACTATGGCTACACCTTC. V gene TRBV2 combines with J gene TRBJ1-2, with 8 bases that match TRBD1. Trimming at V came to 0 bases and at J to 3 bases, leaving 9 bases not matched to a gene. The CDR3 has 17 amino acids. Germline V lookup: CDR1 SNHLY, CDR2 FYNNEI.

The chain has TRBV12-3 or TRBV12-4 and TRBJ2-3, with 8 bases lining up with TRBD1. V dropped 6 bases and J dropped 4; count of bases not matched to a gene: 9. This CDR3 comprises 15 residues. This chain's CDR3 is CASSRSGGGADTQYF. The DNA for the CDR3 is TGTGCCAGCAGCCGATCAGGGGGCGGTGCAGATACGCAGTATTTT.

The chain has TRBV12-3 or TRBV12-4 and TRBJ2-7, with D tentatively TRBD2 (6 bases). Trimming left V 5 bases short and J 5 bases short, with 25 bases between. This CDR3 is 17 amino acids long. The CDR3, as DNA: TGTGCCAGCAGTCCGACGTCCTCTATGCGCGGAGGGGACGAGCAGTACTTC. Protein product: CASSPTSSMRGGDEQYF.

This clonotype was counted between two and nine times. The V call is TRBV6-5, the J call TRBJ2-1; the D gene is possibly TRBD2 (6 bases). The germline V gene has CDR1 MNHEY and CDR2 SVGAGI. The CDR3 length is 16 residues. The V end lost 4 bases, the J end lost 3 bases, and 16 bases lay between the germline ends. In nucleotides, the CDR3 is TGTGCCAGCAGTTCGTTGCCGGGGGAGATCTACAATGAGCAGTTCTTC. It codes for CASSSLPGEIYNEQFF.

The DNA for the CDR3 is TGTGCCAGCAGCCCCAGTCTAGCGGGAGTTCTGGCCTACGAGCAGTACTTC. It yields the protein CASSPSLAGVLAYEQYF. The chain links TRBV25-1 to TRBJ2-7; 10 bases line up with TRBD2. This CDR3 region has 17 residues. With 6 bases clipped from V and 2 bases from J, the junction kept 13 bases outside the gene matches. CDR1 is MGHDK, CDR2 SYGVNS, per germline.

V and J are TRBV12-3 or TRBV12-4 and TRBJ1-4; 10 nucleotides line up with TRBD1. V lost 6 bases to trimming and J lost 6 bases; unmatched junction nucleotides: 4. This CDR3 is 14 amino acids long. CDR3 bases: TGTGCCAGCAGGGACAGGGGGATTTATGAAAAACTGTTTTTT. Amino acids: CASRDRGIYEKLFF.

The chain couples TRBV25-1 to TRBJ1-2; TRBD1 is a possible D gene (5 bases). CDR3 length: 13 amino acids. Trimming took off 10 bases at V and 4 bases at J, with 16 bases between the two ends. The germline CDR1 and CDR2 sequences are MGHDK and SYGVNS. CDR3 DNA: TGTGCCACCCAGGGAGGGGCGAGCTATGGCTACACCTTC. As protein: CATQGGASYGYTF.

This clonotype was counted many times. V is TRBV12-3 or TRBV12-4 and J is TRBJ1-5; tentative D call: TRBD1 (6 bases). V dropped 2 bases and J dropped 0 bases, with 8 bases sitting between them. This CDR3 comprises 15 residues. CDR3 amino acids: CASSLRGSSNQPQHF. As DNA, the CDR3 is TGTGCCAGCAGTTTAAGGGGGAGTAGCAATCAGCCCCAGCATTTT.